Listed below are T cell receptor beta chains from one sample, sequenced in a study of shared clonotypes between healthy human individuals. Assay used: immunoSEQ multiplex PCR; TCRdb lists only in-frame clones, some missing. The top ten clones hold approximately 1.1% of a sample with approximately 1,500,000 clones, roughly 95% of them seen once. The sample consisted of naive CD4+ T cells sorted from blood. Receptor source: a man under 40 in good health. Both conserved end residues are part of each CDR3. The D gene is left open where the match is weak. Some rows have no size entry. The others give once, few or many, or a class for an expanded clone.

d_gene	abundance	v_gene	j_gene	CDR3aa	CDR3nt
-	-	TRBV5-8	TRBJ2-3	CASSLGQGIGTDTQYF	TGTGCCAGCAGCTTGGGACAAGGGATTGGAACAGATACGCAGTATTTT
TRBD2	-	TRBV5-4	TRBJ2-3	CASSLMWGGADTQYF	TGTGCCAGCAGCTTAATGTGGGGGGGTGCAGATACGCAGTATTTT
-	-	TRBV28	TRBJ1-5	CASSPSPGGNQPQHF	TGTGCCAGCAGCCCAAGTCCTGGGGGAAATCAGCCCCAGCATTTT
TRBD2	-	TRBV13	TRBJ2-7	CASRSGTSGNYEQYF	TGTGCCAGCAGGTCGGGGACTAGCGGGAACTACGAGCAGTACTTC
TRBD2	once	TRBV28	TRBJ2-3	CASSLNPLAGGSTDTQYF	TGTGCCAGCAGTTTAAACCCACTAGCGGGAGGAAGCACAGATACGCAGTATTTT
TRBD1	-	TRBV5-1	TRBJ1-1	CASSLAPPGQGTGAEAFF	TGCGCCAGCAGCTTGGCCCCCCCGGGACAGGGGACTGGTGCTGAAGCTTTCTTT
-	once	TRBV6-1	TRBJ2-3	CASQYTDTQYF	TGTGCCAGTCAGTACACAGATACGCAGTATTTT
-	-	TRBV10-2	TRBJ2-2	CASSEVGLGELFF	TGCGCCAGCAGTGAGGTGGGCTTAGGGGAGCTGTTTTTT
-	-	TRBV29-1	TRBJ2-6	CSGVSGANVLTF	TGCAGCGGTGTCTCTGGGGCCAACGTCCTGACTTTC
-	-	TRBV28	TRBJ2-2	CASSLTETNTGELFF	TGTGCCAGCAGTTTGACAGAAACGAACACCGGGGAGCTGTTTTTT
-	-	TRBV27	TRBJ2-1	CASSSTLNLSGKEQFF	TGTGCCAGCAGTTCCACCTTAAACCTTAGCGGTAAGGAGCAGTTCTTC
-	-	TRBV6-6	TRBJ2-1	CASSFRAGYNEQFF	TGTGCCAGCAGTTTTAGGGCGGGCTACAATGAGCAGTTCTTC
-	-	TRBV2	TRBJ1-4	CASSLSTSDEKLFF	TGTGCCAGCAGCCTCTCAACCTCAGATGAAAAACTGTTTTTT
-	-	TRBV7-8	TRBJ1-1	CASSPLTLQLPNTEAFF	TGTGCCAGCAGCCCATTGACCCTACAACTCCCGAACACTGAAGCTTTCTTT
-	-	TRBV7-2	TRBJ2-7	CASSLGWVADSYEQYF	TGTGCCAGCAGCTTAGGTTGGGTAGCAGACTCCTACGAGCAGTACTTC
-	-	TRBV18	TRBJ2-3	CASSPPHRVETDTQYF	TGTGCCAGCTCACCACCACACAGGGTGGAAACAGATACGCAGTATTTT
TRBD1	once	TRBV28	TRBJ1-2	CASSLSPQGATIYGYTF	TGTGCCAGCAGTTTATCCCCACAGGGGGCTACGATCTATGGCTACACCTTC
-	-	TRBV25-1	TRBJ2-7	CASQDTPYEQYF	TGTGCCAGCCAAGACACTCCCTACGAGCAGTACTTC
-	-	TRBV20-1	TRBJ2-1	CSARLVDEQFF	TGCAGTGCTAGACTAGTCGATGAGCAGTTCTTC
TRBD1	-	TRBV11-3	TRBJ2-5	CASSTTGGSETQYF	TGTGCCAGCAGCACAACAGGGGGGAGCGAGACCCAGTACTTC
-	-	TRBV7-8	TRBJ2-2	CASSLGGTPNTGELFF	TGTGCCAGCAGCTTAGGTGGGACGCCGAACACCGGGGAGCTGTTTTTT
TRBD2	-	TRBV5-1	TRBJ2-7	CASSLTGGRNEEQYF	TGCGCCAGCAGCTTAACGGGAGGAAGAAACGAGGAGCAGTACTTC
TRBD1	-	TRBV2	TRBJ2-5	CASSPDRGKETQYF	TGTGCCAGCAGTCCGGACAGGGGGAAAGAGACCCAGTACTTC
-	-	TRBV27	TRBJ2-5	CASSPLVGETQYF	TGTGCCAGCAGTCCCCTGGTGGGAGAGACCCAGTACTTC
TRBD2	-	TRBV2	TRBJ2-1	CASSGGLAGDEQFF	TGTGCCAGCAGCGGCGGCCTAGCGGGAGATGAGCAGTTCTTC
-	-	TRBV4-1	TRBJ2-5	CASSQVGLAQETQYF	TGCGCCAGCAGCCAAGTAGGTCTAGCGCAAGAGACCCAGTACTTC
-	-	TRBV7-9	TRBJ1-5	CASSPSQGIVNQPQHF	TGTGCCAGCAGCCCAAGTCAGGGAATCGTCAATCAGCCCCAGCATTTT
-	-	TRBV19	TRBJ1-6	CASGEDFNSPLHF	TGTGCCAGTGGGGAGGATTTCAATTCACCCCTCCACTTT
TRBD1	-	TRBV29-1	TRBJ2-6	CSVDQGAGANVLTF	TGCAGCGTGGACCAGGGGGCCGGGGCCAACGTCCTGACTTTC
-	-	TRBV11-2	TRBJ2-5	CASSSGQTETQYF	TGTGCCAGCAGCTCCGGACAAACAGAGACCCAGTACTTC
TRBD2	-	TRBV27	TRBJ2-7	CASSFQAGGSYEQYF	TGTGCCAGCAGTTTCCAAGCGGGAGGCTCCTACGAGCAGTACTTC
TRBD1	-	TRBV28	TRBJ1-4	CASIRSQRGLNEKLFF	TGTGCCAGCATACGGAGCCAAAGGGGGCTTAATGAAAAACTGTTTTTT
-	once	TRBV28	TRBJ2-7	CASSLLAASYEQYF	TGTGCCAGCAGTTTATTGGCAGCGTCCTACGAGCAGTACTTC
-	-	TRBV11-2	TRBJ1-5	CASSFQGQGNQPQHF	TGTGCCAGCAGCTTTCAGGGACAAGGCAATCAGCCCCAGCATTTT
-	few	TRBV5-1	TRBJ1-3	CASSLGSLNTIYF	TGCGCCAGCAGCCTAGGGTCGCTAAACACCATATATTTT
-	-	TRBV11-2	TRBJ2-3	CASSLISGASTDTQYF	TGTGCCAGCAGCTTAATTAGCGGAGCTAGCACAGATACGCAGTATTTT
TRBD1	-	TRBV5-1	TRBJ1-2	CASSSEGTAIHGYTF	TGCGCCAGCAGCTCGGAGGGGACAGCGATTCATGGCTACACCTTC
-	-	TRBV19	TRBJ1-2	CASSLQENGYTF	TGTGCCAGTAGCTTACAGGAGAATGGCTACACCTTC
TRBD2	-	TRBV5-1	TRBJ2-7	CASSRSGAQNYEQYF	TGCGCCAGCAGCCGAAGCGGGGCTCAGAACTACGAGCAGTACTTC
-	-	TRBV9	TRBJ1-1	CASSARQAQNTEAFF	TGTGCCAGCAGCGCACGACAGGCCCAGAACACTGAAGCTTTCTTT
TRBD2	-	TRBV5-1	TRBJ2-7	CASSLGLAGPLYEQYF	TGCGCCAGCAGCTTGGGACTAGCGGGCCCTTTATACGAGCAGTACTTC
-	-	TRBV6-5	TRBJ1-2	CASSYGSRVGLYGYTF	TGTGCCAGCAGTTACGGCTCCAGGGTCGGATTGTATGGCTACACCTTC
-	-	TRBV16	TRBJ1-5	CASNNGGGNQPQHF	TGTGCCAGCAACAACGGTGGGGGGAATCAGCCCCAGCATTTT
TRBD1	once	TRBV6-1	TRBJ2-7	CASCRDRGDEQYF	TGTGCCAGCTGCCGGGACAGGGGCGACGAGCAGTACTTC
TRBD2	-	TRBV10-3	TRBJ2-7	CAISERLAGDEQYF	TGTGCCATCAGTGAGCGGCTAGCGGGGGACGAGCAGTACTTC
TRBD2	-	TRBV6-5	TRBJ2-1	CASSYPASGSQFF	TGTGCCAGCAGTTACCCGGCTAGCGGGAGCCAGTTCTTC
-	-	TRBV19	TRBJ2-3	CASAPEQHTQYF	TGTGCCAGTGCTCCAGAGCAACATACGCAGTATTTT
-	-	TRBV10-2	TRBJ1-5	CASRETADSNQPQHF	TGCGCCAGCAGGGAGACAGCTGATAGCAATCAGCCCCAGCATTTT
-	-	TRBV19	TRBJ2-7	CASSRGSYEQYF	TGTGCCAGTAGTAGGGGCTCCTACGAGCAGTACTTC